These 20 T cell receptor beta chains share one sample of origin, sequenced in a study of blood T cell repertoires in COVID-19. TCRdb's copy holds only in-frame clones and misses some; the assay was immunoSEQ multiplex PCR. The sample lists around 250,000 clones, around 80% seen once, with roughly 7.8% in the top ten. Material: peripheral blood. These receptors all come from a man aged 40-50 years with active or convalescent COVID-19.

The genes are TRBV27 and TRBJ1-1, with D unclear. Per germline, CDR1 MNHEY and CDR2 SMNVEV (reference sequence). Trimming removed 1 base from V and 4 bases from J, with 13 bases in between. The CDR3 covers 15 residues. The CDR3 bases are TGTGCCAGCAGTTTATACGGGGAATGGAGCACTGAAGCTTTCTTT. It is translated as CASSLYGEWSTEAFF.

The chain uses TRBV24-1 and TRBJ2-1, with TRBD2 identical over 12 bases. The CDR3 contains 16 residues. Trimming cost V 3 bases and J 5 bases; bases outside gene matches: 4. Germline V gene lookup returns CDR1 KGHDR and CDR2 SFDVKD. CDR3 residues: CATSDDTSGRNNEQFF. CDR3 coding DNA: TGTGCCACCAGTGATGATACTAGCGGGAGGAACAATGAGCAGTTCTTC.

V gene TRBV10-3 combines with J gene TRBJ2-3; TRBD2 agrees at 8 bases. V shed 7 bases, J shed 5 bases, and the junction held 5 bases outside the gene matches. Germline V gene data show CDR1 as ENHRY and CDR2 as SYGVKD. The CDR3 consists of 13 residues. The CDR3 reads CAIMEREKDTQYF. For the CDR3, the DNA is TGTGCCATCATGGAGCGGGAGAAAGATACGCAGTATTTT.

V is TRBV28 and J is TRBJ2-7; D is perhaps TRBD2 (5 bases). Germline lookup yields CDR1 MDHEN and CDR2 SYDVKM. This CDR3 comprises 12 residues. Trimming removed 2 bases from V and 3 bases from J, with 5 bases in between. The CDR3: CASSLRDYEQYF. The CDR3 DNA reads TGTGCCAGCAGTTTACGGGACTACGAGCAGTACTTC. The full variable domain, rest sourced from reference TRBV28 and TRBJ2-7, is DVKVTQSSRYLVKRTGEKVFLECVQDMDHENMFWYRQDPGLGLRLIYFSYDVKMKEKGDIPEGYSVSREKKERFSLILESASTNQTSMYLCASSLRDYEQYFGPGTRLTVT.

The CDR3 region has the DNA TGCGCCAGCAGCCCTGGACAGGGGGATAATGAAAAACTGTTTTTT. Its translation is CASSPGQGDNEKLFF. The chain combines TRBV4-1 with TRBJ1-4, with 10 bases fitting TRBD1. The V gene end was trimmed by 4 bases and the J gene end by 4 bases; junction bases not matched to a gene: 3. Germline assignment: CDR1 MGHRA and CDR2 YSYEKL. The CDR3 is 15 amino acids.

In this sample, this clone turned up once. The V and J genes are TRBV5-1 and TRBJ1-1, with D perhaps TRBD1 (6 bases). The CDR3 covers 16 residues. V was cut by 3 bases and J by 4 bases, with 19 bases left in between. Per germline, CDR1 SGHRS and CDR2 YFSETQ. CDR3: CASSSSAAGVGTEAFF. The CDR3 DNA reads TGCGCCAGCAGCTCCTCGGCGGCAGGGGTGGGCACTGAAGCTTTCTTT.

The rearrangement uses TRBV7-9 and TRBJ2-3; 8 bases match TRBD1. Per germline, CDR1 SEHNR and CDR2 FQNEAQ (reference sequence). This CDR3 region has 14 residues. Trimming at V came to 5 bases and at J to 2 bases, leaving 3 bases not matched to a gene. Here the CDR3 reads CASSVDRDTDTQYF. CDR3 DNA sequence: TGTGCCAGCAGCGTGGACAGGGACACAGATACGCAGTATTTT.

The rearrangement joins TRBV19 to TRBJ2-2; perhaps TRBD2 as D (5 bases). Germline CDR1 is LNHDA and CDR2 is SQIVND (reference sequence). V shed 9 bases and J shed 0 bases, with 11 bases lying between them. The CDR3 contains 14 residues. As DNA, the CDR3 is TGTGCCAGCTCCCGGGATGCGAACACCGGGGAGCTGTTTTTT. This encodes CASSRDANTGELFF. Together with reference TRBV19 and TRBJ2-2, the CDR3 gives the full variable domain: DGGITQSPKYLFRKEGQNVTLSCEQNLNHDAMYWYRQDPGQGLRLIYYSQIVNDFQKGDIAEGYSVSREKKESFPLTVTSAQKNPTAFYLCASSRDANTGELFFGEGSRLTVL.

The gene calls are TRBV2 and TRBJ2-6, with 13 positions matching TRBD2. In germline, CDR1 is SNHLY, CDR2 FYNNEI. The CDR3 loop spans 19 amino acids. V lost 4 bases to trimming and J lost 2 bases; unmatched junction nucleotides: 8. The chain's CDR3 is CASSGTSGRGKAGANVLTF. Here the CDR3 DNA reads TGTGCCAGCAGTGGGACTAGCGGGAGAGGAAAAGCTGGGGCCAACGTCCTGACTTTC.

Written as DNA, the CDR3 is TGTGCCAGCTTCTCCCTCAGTAGCAATCAGCCCCAGCATTTT. Protein sequence: CASFSLSSNQPQHF. V is TRBV28 and J is TRBJ1-5; D not certain. The CDR3 runs to 14 residues. Germline-derived CDR1 and CDR2 are MDHEN and SYDVKM. Trimming shortened V by 8 bases and J by 0 bases, and 11 bases separated the two germline ends.

This clone was seen only once. The chain couples TRBV4-1 to TRBJ1-5; TRBD1 matches 10 bases. The V segment lost 4 bases and the J segment 6 bases; nucleotides outside the gene matches: 12. Germline loops: CDR1 MGHRA, CDR2 YSYEKL. The CDR3 sequence is 17 residues long. DNA for the CDR3: TGCGCCAGCAGCCTCCAGAGAGCCGGGACAGGGGCTCAGCCCCAGCATTTT. It yields the protein CASSLQRAGTGAQPQHF.

This clone was counted a single time. The chain links TRBV11-2 to TRBJ2-7, with a possible D match to TRBD1 (6 bases). CDR1 and CDR2 from the germline V gene are SGHAT and FQNNGV. This CDR3 contains 15 residues. Deletions cut 0 bases from V and 7 bases from J, with 16 bases between. CDR3 residues: CASSLDPAGVGEQYF. The CDR3 DNA reads as TGTGCCAGCAGCTTAGATCCCGCAGGGGTAGGGGAGCAGTACTTC. The complete variable domain, with remaining parts taken from reference TRBV11-2 and TRBJ2-7, reads EAGVAQSPRYKIIEKRQSVAFWCNPISGHATLYWYQQILGQGPKLLIQFQNNGVVDDSQLPKDRFSAERLKGVDSTLKIQPAKLEDSAVYLCASSLDPAGVGEQYFGPGTRLTVT.

The chain joins TRBV5-6 to TRBJ2-5; possibly TRBD2 for D (5 bases). This CDR3 is built from 14 residues. Trimming removed 0 bases from V and 7 bases from J, with 13 bases in between. The germline V gene encodes CDR1 SGHDT and CDR2 YYEEEE. This CDR3 is CASSLEVGGLTQYF. For the CDR3, the DNA is TGTGCCAGCAGCTTGGAGGTTGGCGGGCTGACCCAGTACTTC. The variable domain in full, completed from reference TRBV5-6 and TRBJ2-5, reads DAGVTQSPTHLIKTRGQQVTLRCSPKSGHDTVSWYQQALGQGPQFIFQYYEEEERQRGNFPDRFSGHQFPNYSSELNVNALLLGDSALYLCASSLEVGGLTQYFGPGTRLLVL.

The V gene is TRBV4-1, the J gene TRBJ2-1, with a weak D call TRBD2 (7 bases). Germline-derived CDR1 and CDR2 are MGHRA and YSYEKL. With 0 bases removed from V and 2 bases from J, the gap between germline ends came to 11 bases. This CDR3 comprises 16 residues. The CDR3 loop reads CASSQEEGGPYNEQFF. The DNA of the CDR3 is TGCGCCAGCAGCCAAGAGGAGGGGGGGCCCTACAATGAGCAGTTCTTC.

The V gene is TRBV7-3, the J gene TRBJ1-6; 7 bases are a match to TRBD1. This CDR3 contains 14 residues. V was clipped by 8 bases and J by 8 bases; unmatched bases: 9. From germline, CDR1 is SGHTA and CDR2 FQGTGA. This chain's CDR3 is CASSEGDSYSPLHF. CDR3 nucleotides: TGTGCCAGCTCAGAAGGGGACAGTTATTCACCCCTCCACTTT.

V and J are TRBV6-2 or TRBV6-3 and TRBJ2-7, with unresolved D. V was clipped by 2 bases and J by 0 bases, with 8 bases between them. Germline CDR1 reads MNHEY; CDR2 reads SVGEGT. The CDR3 spans 14 residues. CDR3 nucleotide sequence: TGTGCCAGCAGTTACCTTGGCCACTCCTACGAGCAGTACTTC. Protein sequence: CASSYLGHSYEQYF.

The rearrangement joins TRBV7-2 to TRBJ2-1; D call uncertain. The CDR3 consists of 11 residues. Germline V lookup: CDR1 SGHTA, CDR2 FQGNSA. Trimming left V 3 bases short and J 10 bases short, with 7 bases between. CDR3 nucleotide sequence: TGTGCCAGCAGCTTTGGAGCGGAGCAGTTCTTC. Protein: CASSFGAEQFF.

This chain uses TRBV11-2 with TRBJ1-5, with D perhaps matching TRBD1 (6 bases). Trimming removed 0 bases from V and 5 bases from J, with 14 bases in between. Germline CDR1 SGHAT, CDR2 FQNNGV. The CDR3 spans 16 residues. Here the CDR3 DNA reads TGTGCCAGCAGCTTAGACCTCACAGGGCCGGATCAGCCCCAGCATTTT. The encoded protein is CASSLDLTGPDQPQHF.

This clone was counted a few times. The rearrangement uses TRBV19 and TRBJ1-2; 8 bases are a match to TRBD1. V lost 3 bases to trimming and J lost 7 bases; unmatched junction nucleotides: 7. Germline V gene lookup returns CDR1 LNHDA and CDR2 SQIVND (reference sequence). This CDR3 spans 14 amino acids. The CDR3 nucleotides are TGTGCCAGTAGTATGACAGGGGTAGATCCTGGCTACACCTTC. This gives the protein CASSMTGVDPGYTF.

The CDR3 spells CASSTGPNSGSLDEQFF. Here the CDR3 DNA reads TGTGCCAGTAGTACAGGCCCAAATAGCGGGAGCCTCGATGAGCAGTTCTTC. The chain combines TRBV19 with TRBJ2-1; 9 bases agree with TRBD2. The CDR3 spans 17 residues. With 4 bases clipped from V and 8 bases from J, the junction kept 15 bases outside the gene matches. CDR1 and CDR2 (germline): LNHDA, SQIVND (reference sequence).